This T cell receptor (beta chain) is from a study of T-cell reconstitution after alpha-beta-depleted transplantation in children (dated by TCRdb to 2016 to 2018). Regarding the complete study: The study quantitatively tracked T-cell immune reconstitution after TCRalphabeta/CD19-depleted allogeneic hematopoietic cell transplantation in children using TCR repertoire profiling.

A note on this clonotype: Its antigen remains undetermined. The input lacks base qualities; no much larger clone sits a single base away.

Overall study results and their limits: In some patients, high TCRbeta diversity at day 60 was attributed to recipient T cells and intrathymic progenitors that had survived conditioning. Apparently early alphabetaT-cell count recovery about two months after transplant reportedly relied on only several hundred rapidly expanded clones derived from non-depleted graft cells. Over the following months the frequencies of hyperexpanded clones went down, and after one year T-cell counts and TCRbeta diversity were mostly credited to newly produced T cells.

The junction carries 5 bases between V and J, which are trimmed by 1 base and 4 bases respectively. As encoded in the germline V gene (reference sequence), CDR1 is DFQATT while CDR2 is SNEGSKA. The CDR3 covers 12 residues, taking in both the cysteine and the phenylalanine. The retained sequence is limited to the CDR3, 36 bases, with the frame set at the first base. Receptors were amplified or captured by PCR. The sequencer listed for this sample is Illumina HiSeq 2500. To normalize quantification of the TCRbeta repertoire, the TCR libraries were built with molecular barcoding that relied on unique molecular identifiers. TCRdb reprocessing: public reads trimmed at Q25 with fastp, clones called with MiXCR, in-frame beta chains kept. Each CDR3 protein appears once, grouped with its most common genes and DNA. Recorded for this sample are 700,000 to 950,000 distinct CDR3 sequences; roughly 15% of them occurred a single time. The ten largest make up roughly 5% of the sample.

The sample's treatment or condition, from its label and the paper: allogeneic hematopoietic cell transplantation with graft depleted of TCRalphabeta T cells and CD19 B cells. The children who served as transplant recipients had been given grafts of TCRalphabeta/CD19-depleted allogeneic hematopoietic cells. This sequence was found in a male patient aged 10 to 17 who had a stem cell transplant for acute lymphoblastic leukemia, so the T cells may come from the graft donor. The source material was PBMCs, mostly from graft donor cells, sampled 360 days after TCRalphabeta/CD19-depleted stem cell transplant. The chain is assembled from TRBV20-1 and TRBJ2-1; the D gene is unclear. The bases are TGCAGTGCTAGAGCTCCATACAATGAGCAGTTCTTC. Its protein product is CSARAPYNEQFF.